Following are 5 T cell receptor beta chains from one sample sequenced in a study of shared clonotypes between healthy human individuals. Libraries were prepared by immunoSEQ multiplex PCR; TCRdb keeps only in-frame clonotypes and omits some of them. Altogether approximately 1.9 million clones are present, around 95% being singletons, with the ten largest covering roughly 1.7%. CD45RO negativity and positive selection for CCR7 defined naive CD8 cells, a population that excluded terminally differentiated effector memory CD45RA+ cells. The sequenced sample was naive CD8+ T cells from PBMCs. The receptors were sampled from a man younger than 30 in good health. Some clones in this sample may be carry-over from other donors' samples.

The CDR3 loop is CSVVWGDYGYTF. CDR3 nucleotide sequence: TGCAGCGTTGTTTGGGGCGACTATGGCTACACCTTC. The chain couples TRBV29-1 to TRBJ1-2; possible D gene TRBD1, 5 bases. Trimming cost V 4 bases and J 3 bases, with 9 bases left between them. CDR1 and CDR2 (germline): SQVTM, ANQGSEA. The CDR3 extends over 12 amino acids.

This chain connects TRBV11-2 to TRBJ2-5; 8 nucleotides agree with TRBD2. Germline loops: CDR1 SGHAT, CDR2 FQNNGV. V trimming: 3 bases; J trimming: 3 bases; junction bases outside the gene matches: 15. This CDR3 region has 18 residues. The CDR3 nucleotides read TGTGCCAGCAGCTTTGGGGTGTTGACTAGCGCGGGGGAAGAGACCCAGTACTTC. Translated: CASSFGVLTSAGEETQYF.

The gene calls are TRBV9 and TRBJ2-3; possible D gene TRBD2, 5 bases. Germline CDR1 is SGDLS and CDR2 is YYNGEE. The CDR3 totals 13 residues. V was cut by 3 bases and J by 6 bases, with 11 bases left in between. The CDR3 sequence is CASSATSLDTQYF. For the CDR3, the DNA is TGTGCCAGCAGCGCCACTAGTTTGGATACGCAGTATTTT.

This chain connects TRBV11-2 to TRBJ1-1; no firm D call. Looked up from germline, CDR1 is SGHAT and CDR2 is FQNNGV. The CDR3 consists of 13 residues. Trimming removed 5 bases from V and 0 bases from J, with 7 bases in between. CDR3 sequence reads: CASSGPMNTEAFF. The CDR3 DNA sequence: TGTGCCAGCAGCGGGCCGATGAACACTGAAGCTTTCTTT.

The chain has TRBV5-1 and TRBJ2-3; D call uncertain. This CDR3 comprises 14 residues. Germline V gene data show CDR1 as SGHRS and CDR2 as YFSETQ. V was pared by 0 bases and J by 2 bases, with 7 bases between. CDR3 nucleotides: TGCGCCAGCAGCTTGGCTTCAATCACAGATACGCAGTATTTT. Amino acids: CASSLASITDTQYF.